The source of this T cell receptor beta chain is a study of CD8 T cells in Susac syndrome. Study in general: At the time their blood was drawn, patients with Susac syndrome were either therapy-naive, on corticosteroids (with some of them also receiving intravenous immunoglobulin), or on intravenous immunoglobulin alone.

Roughly 0.45 to 1 ug RNA was reverse transcribed with random hexamers. TCRdb called the immunoSEQ multiplex PCR reads again in MiXCR, with one record for every CDR3 protein. The sample lists approximately 160,000 distinct CDR3 sequences, more than 95% seen once, with approximately 0.12% in the top ten. Sequenced input: CD4+ T cells from PBMCs. The TCR sequence derives from a human donor with Susac syndrome.

In nucleotides, the CDR3 is TGCGCCAGCACCGACTGGGGGGGTCACTCCTACGAGCAGTACTTC. As protein: CASTDWGGHSYEQYF. V and J are TRBV5-1 and TRBJ2-7; 7 nucleotides line up with TRBD2. This CDR3 has 15 residues. Trimming at V came to 6 bases and at J to 0 bases, leaving 9 bases not matched to a gene. Per the germline V gene, CDR1 is SGHRS and CDR2 is YFSETQ.